What follows is one TCR beta chain and its context. The sample comes from a study of blood T cell repertoires in COVID-19. About the study: The United States, Italy and Spain were the sources of the acute and convalescent COVID-19 samples.

Original processing methods: Amplified reference gene primers provided the basis for estimating nucleated cell counts. Clones were read by immunoSEQ multiplex PCR, and TCRdb kept only the in-frame ones, dropping some. The D gene and trimming were derived from the DNA, and the V and J assignments and clone size from that table. The repertoire holds around 60,000 clones, with 70% to 90% as singletons. Looked up from germline, CDR1 is MNHNY and CDR2 is SVGAGI (reference sequence). V shed 3 bases and J shed 6 bases, with 11 bases lying between them. This CDR3 region has 13 residues. The V call is TRBV6-6, the J call TRBJ1-2; tentatively, D is TRBD1 (6 bases). The clonotype comes from a human donor in a cohort sampled during active COVID-19. The sample was peripheral blood. The CDR3 DNA sequence: TGTGCCAGCAGTTATGGGGGGGCTGATGGCTACACCTTC. Its protein product is CASSYGGADGYTF.